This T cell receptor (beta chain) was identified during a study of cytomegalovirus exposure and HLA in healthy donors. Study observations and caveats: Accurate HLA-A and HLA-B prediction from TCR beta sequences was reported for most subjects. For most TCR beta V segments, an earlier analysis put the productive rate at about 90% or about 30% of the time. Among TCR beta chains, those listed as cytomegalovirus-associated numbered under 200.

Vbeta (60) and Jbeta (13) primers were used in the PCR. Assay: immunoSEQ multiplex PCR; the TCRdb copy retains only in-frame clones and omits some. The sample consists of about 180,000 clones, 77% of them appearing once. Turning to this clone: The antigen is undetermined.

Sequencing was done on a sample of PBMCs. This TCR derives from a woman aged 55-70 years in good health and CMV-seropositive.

CDR3 residues: CASSSASTSGYNEQFF. The CDR3 coding sequence is TGCGCCAGCAGCTCCGCCTCGACTAGCGGATACAATGAGCAGTTCTTC. The chain carries TRBV5-1 and TRBJ2-1; 9 positions agree with TRBD2. Germline values: CDR1 SGHRS, CDR2 YFSETQ. This CDR3 contains 16 residues. V lost 3 bases to trimming and J lost 4 bases; unmatched junction nucleotides: 8.